This TCR beta chain was recovered during a study of blood T cell repertoires in COVID-19. Produced via immunoSEQ multiplex PCR; TCRdb's table is partial and in-frame only. Of 250,000 to 300,000 clones in the sample, roughly four fifths were seen once. This clone was seen only a few times. The study drew participants aged about 18 to 90 years from some 24 US areas. Researchers sorted participants into cohorts using their self-reported clinical history. Germline V gene lookup returns CDR1 SGHAT and CDR2 FQNNGV. CDR3 length: 15 amino acids. Trimming removed 5 bases at V and 4 bases at J, with 17 bases between.

The sequence was collected from a man between 25 and 39 years old with acute COVID-19. This chain joins TRBV11-2 and TRBJ2-5; tentatively, D is TRBD1 (7 bases). Sequenced: PBMCs or T cells enriched from blood (not recorded which). Written as DNA, the CDR3 is TGTGCCAGCAGCGCCAACAGGGGAGGCCCAGAGACCCAGTACTTC. Its translation: CASSANRGGPETQYF. The entire variable domain, with the rest obtained from reference TRBV11-2 and TRBJ2-5, is as follows: EAGVAQSPRYKIIEKRQSVAFWCNPISGHATLYWYQQILGQGPKLLIQFQNNGVVDDSQLPKDRFSAERLKGVDSTLKIQPAKLEDSAVYLCASSANRGGPETQYFGPGTRLLVL.